Shown below are 19 T cell receptor beta chains from a single sample sequenced in a study of T cells in Graves' hyperthyroidism and ophthalmopathy. Using RNA transcripts as the source, TCR beta CDR3 regions were amplified. An initial round of RT-PCR targeting the TCR CDR3 relied on the HTBI primer set. TCRdb re-derived calls from the multiplex PCR reads in MiXCR, one entry per CDR3 protein. Of 370,000 or so distinct CDR3 sequences listed, roughly 14% are singletons. The specimen sequenced was blood. The receptors originated from a man in his thirties or forties with Graves' hyperthyroidism that later progressed to Graves' ophthalmopathy.

This clonotype appeared a few times. The chain couples TRBV19 to TRBJ2-4; 8 nucleotides agree with TRBD1. This CDR3 comprises 17 residues. CDR1 is LNHDA and CDR2 is SQIVND in the germline V gene (reference sequence). Trimming cost V 6 bases and J 6 bases; bases outside gene matches: 16. CDR3 sequence reads: CASSPSLGAGGGNIQYF. The CDR3 DNA is TGTGCCAGTAGCCCGTCCCTCGGGGCAGGGGGCGGAAACATTCAGTACTTC.

This clonotype was observed many times. The chain carries TRBV18 and TRBJ2-7, with D possibly TRBD1 on 6 matching bases. Trimming removed 4 bases at V and 3 bases at J, with 16 bases between. Germline V CDR1 and CDR2: KGHSH, LQKENI. The CDR3 consists of 15 residues. The CDR3 DNA sequence: TGTGCCAGCTCACTTCAGGGACAAATCTTCTACGAGCAGTACTTC. Amino acid sequence: CASSLQGQIFYEQYF.

V usage is TRBV24-1 and J usage is TRBJ1-5, with D tentatively TRBD1 (5 bases). With 4 bases removed from V and 5 bases from J, the gap between germline ends came to 8 bases. Germline loops: CDR1 KGHDR, CDR2 SFDVKD. This CDR3 has 13 amino acids. In DNA, the CDR3 is TGTGCCACCAGTGACCAGGGTTATCAGCCCCAGCATTTT. Translating gives CATSDQGYQPQHF.

This chain links TRBV5-1 with TRBJ2-3; 7 positions match TRBD2. V lost 7 bases and J lost 5; bases outside the gene matches: 1. Germline loops: CDR1 SGHRS, CDR2 YFSETQ. This CDR3 is built from 11 residues. The CDR3 DNA reads TGCGCCAGCCGGGAGGTAGATACGCAGTATTTT. This gives the protein CASREVDTQYF.

This clonotype occurred many times. The rearrangement joins TRBV20-1 to TRBJ2-5; D is ambiguous. Germline assignment: CDR1 DFQATT and CDR2 SNEGSKA (reference sequence). CDR3 size: 13 residues. The V end was cut by 6 bases, the J end by 2 bases, with 13 bases between. The CDR3 bases are TGCAGTGCGGACCAAACACAGCAAGAGACCCAGTACTTC. Protein sequence: CSADQTQQETQYF.

This clonotype has just a few counts. This chain links TRBV30 with TRBJ2-3; possibly TRBD1 or TRBD2 for D (5 bases each). The V and J ends lost 0 bases and 6 bases respectively, with 7 bases between them. This CDR3 comprises 12 residues. Germline V CDR1 and CDR2: GTSNPN, SVGIG (reference sequence). Here the CDR3 reads CAWSVWGDTQYF. The CDR3 nucleotides are TGTGCCTGGAGTGTATGGGGGGATACGCAGTATTTT.

In its sample, this clonotype was seen many times. V and J are TRBV12-3 or TRBV12-4 and TRBJ1-1; 7 bases match TRBD1. The V segment lost 5 bases and the J segment 6 bases; nucleotides outside the gene matches: 6. The CDR3 covers 13 residues. CDR3 sequence: CASSKGQAPEAFF. The CDR3 DNA sequence: TGTGCCAGCAGTAAAGGACAGGCCCCTGAAGCTTTCTTT.

On this clonotype itself: An end of the junction differs from the germline gene, which may be a read error. The gene calls are TRBV20-1 and TRBJ2-3; 7 nucleotides match TRBD1. The germline CDR1 and CDR2 sequences are DFQATT and SNEGSKA (reference sequence). The CDR3 spans 14 residues. The CDR3 DNA sequence: TGCAGTGCGCCGAAGGCAGAGGGGACAGATACGCAGTGTTTT. Protein product: CSAPKAEGTDTQCF.

In its sample, this clonotype was seen many times. The chain recombines TRBV5-8 with TRBJ2-3; 9 bases map to TRBD2. This CDR3 is built from 17 residues. The V gene's germline CDR1 is SGHTS and CDR2 YDEGEE. V shed 4 bases, J shed 5 bases, and the junction held 14 bases outside the gene matches. CDR3 DNA sequence: TGTGCCAGCAGCCCCCCAACTAGCGGGTCAGGAGGAGATACGCAGTATTTT. Translating it yields CASSPPTSGSGGDTQYF.

The chain carries TRBV20-1 and TRBJ2-1; D is undetermined. CDR1 and CDR2 from the germline V gene are DFQATT and SNEGSKA (reference sequence). The CDR3 contains 10 residues. Trimming cost V 5 bases and J 8 bases, with 7 bases left between them. CDR3 DNA sequence: TGCAGTGCTCGAAGAGATGAGCAGTTCTTC. This codes for CSARRDEQFF.

The rearrangement joins TRBV3-1 to TRBJ1-4, with 7 bases matching TRBD1. Germline CDR1 reads LGHDT; CDR2 reads YNNKEL (reference sequence). CDR3 size: 13 residues. The J segment lost 8 bases and the V segment lost 10 bases, leaving 10 bases of the junction unmatched. This CDR3 reads CATRGGGEEKLFF. CDR3 nucleotide sequence: TGTGCCACGAGGGGAGGGGGCGAGGAAAAACTGTTTTTT.

The genes are TRBV3-1 and TRBJ2-3; the match to TRBD2 covers 7 bases. Trimming at V came to 2 bases and at J to 5 bases, leaving 7 bases not matched to a gene. CDR3 length: 15 residues. Per germline, CDR1 LGHDT and CDR2 YNNKEL (reference sequence). The CDR3 here is CASSQIGGGRDTQYF. The CDR3 region has the DNA TGTGCCAGCAGCCAAATTGGCGGGGGAAGAGATACGCAGTATTTT.

This clonotype was recorded many times. Here the CDR3 reads CASTLLGDQPQHF. The CDR3 region has the DNA TGTGCCAGCACCTTACTCGGGGATCAGCCCCAGCATTTT. This chain joins TRBV28 and TRBJ1-5; D unclear. This CDR3 is built from 13 residues. The V and J ends lost 7 bases and 5 bases respectively, with 12 bases between them. Germline V CDR1 and CDR2: MDHEN, SYDVKM.

The chain employs TRBV6-2 or TRBV6-3 and TRBJ2-5; D is unclear. The CDR3 loop spans 11 amino acids. Trimming took off 5 bases at V and 5 bases at J, with 6 bases between the two ends. Germline V lookup: CDR1 MNHEY, CDR2 SVGEGT. The CDR3 here is CASSRTETQYF. In DNA, the CDR3 is TGTGCCAGCAGTCGTACGGAGACCCAGTACTTC.

V is TRBV28 and J is TRBJ2-3; either TRBD1 or TRBD2 may fit D (6 bases each). The germline V gene encodes CDR1 MDHEN and CDR2 SYDVKM. The ends were cut back, 2 bases at V and 3 bases at J, with 12 bases in the middle. The CDR3 is 15 amino acids. CDR3 loop: CASSLSRGGTDTQYF. DNA of the CDR3: TGTGCCAGCAGTTTAAGCAGGGGAGGAACAGATACGCAGTATTTT.

This clonotype was observed at least ten times. This chain joins TRBV18 and TRBJ1-1; possible D gene TRBD1, 5 bases. Germline CDR1 and CDR2: KGHSH and LQKENI. V lost 5 bases and J 1 base, leaving 11 bases between the germline ends. The CDR3 spans 14 residues. CDR3 coding DNA: TGTGCCAGCTCAAGGGACGGCCGGAACACTGAAGCTTTCTTT. Its protein is CASSRDGRNTEAFF.

This clonotype was seen more than once but under ten times. The chain recombines TRBV24-1 with TRBJ2-2; 12 nucleotides line up with TRBD1. Germline lookup yields CDR1 KGHDR and CDR2 SFDVKD. Trimming at V came to 6 bases and at J to 7 bases, leaving 8 bases not matched to a gene. There are 16 residues in the CDR3. CDR3 amino acids: CATSNRDRGLRGELFF. The DNA for the CDR3 is TGTGCCACCAGTAACCGGGACAGGGGGCTTCGCGGGGAGCTGTTTTTT.

Ten or more counts support this clonotype. This chain uses TRBV20-1 with TRBJ2-3; the D gene is possibly TRBD2 (5 bases). The CDR3 contains 15 residues. With 6 bases removed from V and 1 base from J, the gap between germline ends came to 17 bases. The germline V gene encodes CDR1 DFQATT and CDR2 SNEGSKA (reference sequence). The DNA for the CDR3 is TGCAGTGCCACTTCCCTTGGAGGACGCACAGATACGCAGTATTTT. Amino acids: CSATSLGGRTDTQYF.

This chain links TRBV7-9 with TRBJ1-6; D gene ambiguous. In germline, CDR1 is SEHNR, CDR2 FQNEAQ (reference sequence). This CDR3 comprises 17 residues. Trimming took off 1 base at V and 7 bases at J, with 17 bases between the two ends. The CDR3 region is CASSLDGSQGRNSPLHF. CDR3 nucleotides: TGTGCCAGCAGCTTAGATGGCAGCCAAGGGAGAAATTCACCCCTCCACTTT.